The rows below give T cell receptor beta chains drawn from one sample of a study of spatial heterogeneity in lung cancer. Each CDR3 protein gets one entry after TCRdb re-called the 5' RACE reads with MiXCR. The data contain over 25,000 distinct CDR3 sequences, approximately 7% of them singletons. This material consisted of lung tumor tissue, taken at surgery. Receptors originate from a male donor with early-stage non-small cell lung cancer. The CDR3 runs from the conserved cysteine through the conserved F or W. Each record gives: D gene, V gene, clone size, J gene, CDR3 protein, CDR3 DNA. D genes are given only for firm matches. Not all rows give a size; the values are once, few, many and, for expanded clones, a class.

D gene: TRBD2; V gene: TRBV13; clone size: few; J gene: TRBJ2-7; CDR3 protein: CASSPPLAGGTSIYEQYF; CDR3 DNA: TGTGCCAGCAGCCCCCCCCTAGCGGGGGGGACCTCAATCTACGAGCAGTACTTC
D gene: NA; V gene: TRBV29-1; clone size: many; J gene: TRBJ2-1; CDR3 protein: CSEIGGRDEQFF; CDR3 DNA: TGCAGTGAGATCGGGGGCAGGGATGAGCAGTTCTTC
D gene: NA; V gene: TRBV20-1; clone size: NA; J gene: TRBJ2-7; CDR3 protein: CSAVNPGTYEQYF; CDR3 DNA: TGCAGTGCTGTAAACCCAGGAACCTACGAGCAGTACTTC
D gene: NA; V gene: TRBV28; clone size: many; J gene: TRBJ2-1; CDR3 protein: CASSLGGQDNEQFF; CDR3 DNA: TGTGCCAGCAGTTTGGGGGGACAAGACAATGAGCAGTTCTTC
D gene: NA; V gene: TRBV7-9; clone size: few; J gene: TRBJ2-3; CDR3 protein: CASSLLGQDTQYF; CDR3 DNA: TGTGCCAGCAGCCTGTTGGGTCAGGATACGCAGTATTTT
D gene: NA; V gene: TRBV25-1; clone size: many; J gene: TRBJ2-7; CDR3 protein: CASSENYEQYF; CDR3 DNA: TGTGCCAGCAGCGAAAACTACGAGCAGTACTTC
D gene: NA; V gene: TRBV2; clone size: many; J gene: TRBJ1-1; CDR3 protein: CASSPQGFTEAFF; CDR3 DNA: TGTGCCAGCAGTCCTCAGGGTTTCACTGAAGCTTTCTTT
D gene: NA; V gene: TRBV11-3; clone size: few; J gene: TRBJ2-3; CDR3 protein: CASSPVASTDTQYF; CDR3 DNA: TGTGCCAGCAGCCCGGTGGCCAGCACAGATACGCAGTATTTT
D gene: TRBD2; V gene: TRBV14; clone size: few; J gene: TRBJ2-3; CDR3 protein: CASSPRTTSGGSTDTQYF; CDR3 DNA: TGTGCCAGCAGCCCTCGAACGACTAGCGGGGGTAGCACAGATACGCAGTATTTT
D gene: NA; V gene: TRBV6-5; clone size: NA; J gene: TRBJ2-7; CDR3 protein: CASSRSQGTYEQYF; CDR3 DNA: TGTGCCAGCAGCCGGTCGCAGGGTACTTACGAGCAGTACTTC
D gene: TRBD2; V gene: TRBV20-1; clone size: many; J gene: TRBJ2-3; CDR3 protein: CSARDMRLALEKLYF; CDR3 DNA: TGCAGTGCTAGAGACATGCGACTAGCATTAGAGAAGCTGTATTTT
D gene: NA; V gene: TRBV28; clone size: many; J gene: TRBJ2-5; CDR3 protein: CASSDRTGRGETQYF; CDR3 DNA: TGTGCCAGCAGTGACCGGACAGGGAGGGGGGAGACCCAGTACTTC
D gene: TRBD2; V gene: TRBV10-3; clone size: many; J gene: TRBJ2-1; CDR3 protein: CAISESGSGINNEQFF; CDR3 DNA: TGTGCCATCAGTGAGTCGGGTAGCGGGATCAACAATGAGCAGTTCTTC
D gene: NA; V gene: TRBV5-1; clone size: few; J gene: TRBJ2-5; CDR3 protein: CASSLEGTETQYF; CDR3 DNA: TGCGCCAGCAGCTTGGAGGGGACGGAGACCCAGTACTTC
D gene: TRBD1; V gene: TRBV29-1; clone size: many; J gene: TRBJ1-2; CDR3 protein: CSVPRTGLSGYTF; CDR3 DNA: TGCAGCGTTCCCCGGACAGGACTATCTGGCTACACCTTC
D gene: NA; V gene: TRBV28; clone size: many; J gene: TRBJ2-1; CDR3 protein: CASSLGASHNEQFF; CDR3 DNA: TGTGCCAGCAGTTTGGGGGCTAGCCACAATGAGCAGTTCTTC
D gene: NA; V gene: TRBV20-1; clone size: NA; J gene: TRBJ1-1; CDR3 protein: CSARDKVNTEAFF; CDR3 DNA: TGCAGTGCTAGAGATAAAGTGAACACTGAAGCTTTCTTT
D gene: TRBD1; V gene: TRBV6-2/TRBV6-3; clone size: large; J gene: TRBJ2-1; CDR3 protein: CASSYGRTGVYNEQFF; CDR3 DNA: TGTGCCAGCAGTTACGGTCGGACAGGGGTCTACAATGAGCAGTTCTTC
D gene: TRBD2; V gene: TRBV27; clone size: many; J gene: TRBJ2-7; CDR3 protein: CASSATSGGAREQYF; CDR3 DNA: TGTGCCAGCAGTGCGACTAGCGGGGGGGCAAGGGAGCAGTACTTC
D gene: NA; V gene: TRBV20-1; clone size: medium-sized; J gene: TRBJ2-5; CDR3 protein: CSARDQGTQETQYF; CDR3 DNA: TGCAGTGCTCGAGACCAAGGGACCCAAGAGACCCAGTACTTC
D gene: NA; V gene: TRBV7-2; clone size: few; J gene: TRBJ1-6; CDR3 protein: CASSLEAGYSPLHF; CDR3 DNA: TGTGCCAGCAGCTTAGAGGCAGGGTATTCACCCCTCCACTTT
D gene: NA; V gene: TRBV11-2; clone size: many; J gene: TRBJ2-2; CDR3 protein: CASSLGLWGHTNTGELFF; CDR3 DNA: TGTGCCAGCAGCTTAGGTCTCTGGGGCCATACGAACACCGGGGAGCTGTTTTTT
D gene: NA; V gene: TRBV11-2; clone size: NA; J gene: TRBJ2-3; CDR3 protein: CASSPARGTDTQYF; CDR3 DNA: TGTGCCAGCAGCCCCGCACGAGGCACAGATACGCAGTATTTT
D gene: NA; V gene: TRBV5-8; clone size: few; J gene: TRBJ1-5; CDR3 protein: CASTPYQGQPQHF; CDR3 DNA: TGTGCCAGCACCCCTTACCAGGGGCAGCCCCAGCATTTT
D gene: TRBD1; V gene: TRBV3-1; clone size: NA; J gene: TRBJ1-6; CDR3 protein: CASSLNPTGMRSPLHF; CDR3 DNA: TGTGCCAGCAGCCTTAACCCGACAGGGATGCGATCACCCCTCCACTTT
D gene: TRBD1; V gene: TRBV5-1; clone size: many; J gene: TRBJ1-1; CDR3 protein: CASSPQGENTEAFF; CDR3 DNA: TGCGCCAGCAGCCCCCAGGGGGAGAACACTGAAGCTTTCTTT
D gene: TRBD2; V gene: TRBV7-2; clone size: few; J gene: TRBJ2-1; CDR3 protein: CASSLHRAGGSYNEQFF; CDR3 DNA: TGTGCCAGCAGCTTACATCGGGCGGGGGGTTCCTACAATGAGCAGTTCTTC
D gene: NA; V gene: TRBV29-1; clone size: many; J gene: TRBJ2-3; CDR3 protein: CSGVDRPYTDTQYF; CDR3 DNA: TGCAGCGGGGTGGACAGACCTTACACAGATACGCAGTATTTT
D gene: NA; V gene: TRBV7-2; clone size: many; J gene: TRBJ1-5; CDR3 protein: CASAGDSNQPQHF; CDR3 DNA: TGTGCCAGCGCTGGAGATAGCAATCAGCCCCAGCATTTT
D gene: NA; V gene: TRBV12-3/TRBV12-4; clone size: few; J gene: TRBJ2-7; CDR3 protein: CASSSTGTLNYEQYF; CDR3 DNA: TGTGCCAGCAGTTCCACCGGGACATTGAACTACGAGCAGTACTTC
D gene: NA; V gene: TRBV24-1; clone size: many; J gene: TRBJ2-1; CDR3 protein: CATGRGYGSYNEQFF; CDR3 DNA: TGTGCCACCGGACGAGGGTATGGCTCCTACAATGAGCAGTTCTTC
D gene: NA; V gene: TRBV6-6; clone size: many; J gene: TRBJ1-5; CDR3 protein: CASSPRSGGTSKHF; CDR3 DNA: TGTGCCAGCAGCCCCCGAAGCGGGGGTACGTCAAAGCATTTT
D gene: TRBD1; V gene: TRBV12-3/TRBV12-4; clone size: many; J gene: TRBJ2-1; CDR3 protein: CASSHPDRGHNEQFF; CDR3 DNA: TGTGCCAGCAGCCACCCTGACAGGGGGCACAATGAGCAGTTCTTC
D gene: NA; V gene: TRBV7-2; clone size: few; J gene: TRBJ1-6; CDR3 protein: CASSLVSNSPLHF; CDR3 DNA: TGTGCCAGCAGCTTAGTCAGTAATTCACCCCTCCACTTT
D gene: NA; V gene: TRBV6-5; clone size: many; J gene: TRBJ1-4; CDR3 protein: CASSQAQVSGEKLFF; CDR3 DNA: TGTGCCAGCAGCCAGGCACAGGTATCGGGGGAAAAACTGTTTTTT
D gene: NA; V gene: TRBV18; clone size: NA; J gene: TRBJ2-7; CDR3 protein: CASSPTPWYEQYF; CDR3 DNA: TGTGCCAGCTCGCCGACCCCTTGGTACGAGCAGTACTTC
D gene: TRBD1; V gene: TRBV11-2; clone size: NA; J gene: TRBJ1-1; CDR3 protein: CASSYTPGQGNTEAFF; CDR3 DNA: TGTGCCAGCAGTTATACACCGGGACAGGGAAACACTGAAGCTTTCTTT
D gene: NA; V gene: TRBV10-3; clone size: many; J gene: TRBJ2-2; CDR3 protein: CAISESFLPGELFF; CDR3 DNA: TGTGCCATCAGTGAGTCATTCCTTCCGGGGGAGCTGTTTTTT
D gene: TRBD2; V gene: TRBV27; clone size: many; J gene: TRBJ2-5; CDR3 protein: CASSLFGAGGSKETQYF; CDR3 DNA: TGTGCCAGCAGTTTATTCGGAGCGGGGGGGAGTAAAGAGACCCAGTACTTC
D gene: NA; V gene: TRBV29-1; clone size: many; J gene: TRBJ1-3; CDR3 protein: CSVRETGNTIYF; CDR3 DNA: TGCAGCGTCAGGGAGACTGGAAACACCATATATTTT
D gene: NA; V gene: TRBV5-1; clone size: many; J gene: TRBJ2-5; CDR3 protein: CASSLIRDGAQETQYF; CDR3 DNA: TGCGCCAGCAGCTTGATCAGGGACGGGGCCCAAGAGACCCAGTACTTC